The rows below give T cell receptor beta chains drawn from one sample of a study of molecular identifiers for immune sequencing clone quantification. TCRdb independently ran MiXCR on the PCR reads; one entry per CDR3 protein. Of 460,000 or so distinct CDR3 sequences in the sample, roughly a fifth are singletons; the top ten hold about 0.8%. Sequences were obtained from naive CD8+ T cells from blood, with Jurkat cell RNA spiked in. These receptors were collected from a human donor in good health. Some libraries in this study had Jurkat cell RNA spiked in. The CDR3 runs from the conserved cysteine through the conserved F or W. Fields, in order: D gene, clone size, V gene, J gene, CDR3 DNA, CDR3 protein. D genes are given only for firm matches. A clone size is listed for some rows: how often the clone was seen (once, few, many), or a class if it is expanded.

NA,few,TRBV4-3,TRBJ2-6,TGCGCCAGCAGCCAAGCGTTCTCTGGGGCCAACGTCCTGACTTTC,CASSQAFSGANVLTF
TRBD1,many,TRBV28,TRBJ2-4,TGTGCCAGCAGTTTATTGAGACAGGGGTATGACATTCAGTACTTC,CASSLLRQGYDIQYF
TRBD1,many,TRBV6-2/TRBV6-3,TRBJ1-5,TGTGCCAGCAGTTACGGGACAGCCCTTCCCCTGGATTTT,CASSYGTALPLDF
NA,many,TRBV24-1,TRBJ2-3,TGTGCCACCAGTGATCCAGCCGGGACCCATGGACCAGATACGCAGTATTTT,CATSDPAGTHGPDTQYF
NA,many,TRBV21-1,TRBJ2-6,TGTGCCAGCACCAAGACAGGGAGTTCCTCCTCTGGGGCCAACGTCCTGACTTTC,CASTKTGSSSSGANVLTF
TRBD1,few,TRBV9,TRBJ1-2,TGTGCCAGCAGCGTCCCCGGGACAGGGGACTATGGCTACACCTTC,CASSVPGTGDYGYTF
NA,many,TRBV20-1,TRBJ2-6,TGCAGTGCTAGAGATTCGAGGGGCCCACGTCAAGGGGCCAACGTCCTGACTTTC,CSARDSRGPRQGANVLTF
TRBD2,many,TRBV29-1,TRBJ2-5,TGCAGCGTTGAGACCTTAGCGGGAGTGACCCAAGAGACCCAGTACTTC,CSVETLAGVTQETQYF
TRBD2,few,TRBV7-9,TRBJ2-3,TGTGCCAGCAGCTTAGTCCCAGGTAGCGGGGACACAGATACGCAGTATTTT,CASSLVPGSGDTDTQYF
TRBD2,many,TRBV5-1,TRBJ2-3,TGCGCCAGCAGCTTGGAAGGGACTAGCGGGATATCGACAGATACGCAGTATTTT,CASSLEGTSGISTDTQYF
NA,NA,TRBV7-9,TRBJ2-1,TGTGCCAGCAGCCACAGAGGGTCCCCTCAGAATGAGCAGTTCTTC,CASSHRGSPQNEQFF
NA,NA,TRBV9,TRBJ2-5,TGTGCCAGCAGCGCCGGGGGCGCCGGACAAGAGACCCAGTACTTC,CASSAGGAGQETQYF
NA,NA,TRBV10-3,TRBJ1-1,TGTGCCATCAGTGAGCCGGGGAAGAACACTGAAGCTTTCTTT,CAISEPGKNTEAFF
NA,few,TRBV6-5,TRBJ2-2,TGTGCCAGCAGTCTCTCAGGGTACGGGTTGACCGGGGAGCTGTTTTTT,CASSLSGYGLTGELFF
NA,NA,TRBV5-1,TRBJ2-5,TGCGCCAGCAGCGATAATTTAAAGTACCAAGAGACCCAGTACTTC,CASSDNLKYQETQYF
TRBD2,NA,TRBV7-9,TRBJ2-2,TGTGCCAGCAGCTTACCTAGCGGGGAGCCGAACACCGGGGAGCTGTTTTTT,CASSLPSGEPNTGELFF
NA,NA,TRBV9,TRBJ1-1,TGTGCCAACACTGAATTGGACAGTAACACTGAAGCTTTCTTT,CANTELDSNTEAFF
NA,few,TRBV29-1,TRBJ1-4,TGCAGCGTTGAGGTCCGAGGCTGGGGGGGTGAAAAACTGTTTTTT,CSVEVRGWGGEKLFF
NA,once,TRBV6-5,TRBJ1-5,TGTGCCAGCAGTTACTCACCCGGCGGCCAGCCCCAGCATTTT,CASSYSPGGQPQHF
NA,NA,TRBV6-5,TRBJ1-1,TGTGCCAGCAGTTACTCTTTGGGGGCTAGCACTGAAGCTTTCTTT,CASSYSLGASTEAFF
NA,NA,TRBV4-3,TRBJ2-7,TGCGCCAGCAGCCAAGATGGGGGGGGCAGGCGGGGTGATTACGAGCAGTACTTC,CASSQDGGGRRGDYEQYF
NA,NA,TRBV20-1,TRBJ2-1,TGCAGTGCTTGGGACCGAAGCTCCTACAATGAGCAGTTCTTC,CSAWDRSSYNEQFF
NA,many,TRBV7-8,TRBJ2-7,TGTGCCAGCAGCTTAGGTCTGGACAGCTACGAGCAGTACTTC,CASSLGLDSYEQYF
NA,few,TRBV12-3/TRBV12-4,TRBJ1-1,TGTGCCAGCAGTTTAGGGGGCCGCGGGTTTGAAGCTTTCTTT,CASSLGGRGFEAFF
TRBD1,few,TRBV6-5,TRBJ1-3,TGTGCCAGCTCTGTAGACAGGGCGAGTGGAAACACCATATATTTT,CASSVDRASGNTIYF
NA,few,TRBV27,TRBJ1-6,TGTGCCAGCAGTACGGGCCCGAGCTCCTATAATTCACCCCTCCACTTT,CASSTGPSSYNSPLHF
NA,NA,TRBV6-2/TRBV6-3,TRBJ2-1,TGTGCCAGCAGCCAGGGGTTGCGCTCCTACAATGAGCAGTTCTTC,CASSQGLRSYNEQFF
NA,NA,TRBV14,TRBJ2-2,TGTGCCAGCAGCCAAGATCTGATAGCTCGGACCGGGGAGCTGTTTTTT,CASSQDLIARTGELFF
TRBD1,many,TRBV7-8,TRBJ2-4,TGTGCCAGCAGCCCCGGGACAGGGGGTATAGCCAAAAACATTCAGTACTTC,CASSPGTGGIAKNIQYF
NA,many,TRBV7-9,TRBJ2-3,TGTGCCAGCAGCCCTTTAATAGCGGACCTTAGCACAGATACGCAGTATTTT,CASSPLIADLSTDTQYF
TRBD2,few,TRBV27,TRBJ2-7,TGTGCCAGCAGCCCGCGGGGGACTAGGTACGAGCAGTACTTC,CASSPRGTRYEQYF
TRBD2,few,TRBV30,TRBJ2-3,TGTGCCTGGAGTACGAGCGGGGGGGCAACAGATACGCAGTATTTT,CAWSTSGGATDTQYF
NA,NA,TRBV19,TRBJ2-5,TGTGCCAGTAGCGCCCTCCCGGGACTTGCCTCGGTCCAAGAGACCCAGTACTTC,CASSALPGLASVQETQYF
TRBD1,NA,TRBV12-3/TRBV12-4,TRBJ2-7,TGTGCCAGCAGTTCCGAAGGTGACAGGGACGAGCAGTACTTC,CASSSEGDRDEQYF
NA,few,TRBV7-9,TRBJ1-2,TGTGCCAGCAGCTTAGAGGGCAGGGAGTCGTCTAGCGATGGCTACACCTTC,CASSLEGRESSSDGYTF